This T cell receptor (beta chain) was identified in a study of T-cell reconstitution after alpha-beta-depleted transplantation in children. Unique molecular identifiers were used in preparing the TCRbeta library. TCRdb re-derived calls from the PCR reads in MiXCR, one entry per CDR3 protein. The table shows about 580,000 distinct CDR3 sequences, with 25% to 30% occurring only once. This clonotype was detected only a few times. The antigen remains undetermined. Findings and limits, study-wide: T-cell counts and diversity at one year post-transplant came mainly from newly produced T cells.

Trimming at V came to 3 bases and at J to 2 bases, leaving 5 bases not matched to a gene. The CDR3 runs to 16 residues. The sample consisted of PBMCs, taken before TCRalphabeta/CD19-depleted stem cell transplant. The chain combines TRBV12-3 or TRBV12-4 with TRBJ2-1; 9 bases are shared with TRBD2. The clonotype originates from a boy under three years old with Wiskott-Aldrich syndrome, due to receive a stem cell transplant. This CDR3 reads CASSFWAGGTYNEQFF. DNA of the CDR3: TGTGCCAGCAGTTTTTGGGCGGGAGGGACCTACAATGAGCAGTTCTTC.